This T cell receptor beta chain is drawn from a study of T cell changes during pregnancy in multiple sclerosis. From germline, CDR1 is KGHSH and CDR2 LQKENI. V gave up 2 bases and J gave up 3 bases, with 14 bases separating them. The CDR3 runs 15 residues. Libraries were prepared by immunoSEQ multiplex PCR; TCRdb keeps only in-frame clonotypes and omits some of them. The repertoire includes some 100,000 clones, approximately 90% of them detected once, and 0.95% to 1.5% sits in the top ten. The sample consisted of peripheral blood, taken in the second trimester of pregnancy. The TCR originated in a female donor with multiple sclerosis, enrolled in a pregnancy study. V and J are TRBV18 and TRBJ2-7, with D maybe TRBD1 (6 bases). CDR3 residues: CASSPARQELYEQYF. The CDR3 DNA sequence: TGTGCCAGCTCACCAGCACGACAGGAACTCTACGAGCAGTACTTC. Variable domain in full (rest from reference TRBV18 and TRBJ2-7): NAGVMQNPRHLVRRRGQEARLRCSPMKGHSHVYWYRQLPEEGLKFMVYLQKENIIDESGMPKERFSAEFPKEGPSILRIQQVVRGDSAAYFCASSPARQELYEQYFGPGTRLTVT.